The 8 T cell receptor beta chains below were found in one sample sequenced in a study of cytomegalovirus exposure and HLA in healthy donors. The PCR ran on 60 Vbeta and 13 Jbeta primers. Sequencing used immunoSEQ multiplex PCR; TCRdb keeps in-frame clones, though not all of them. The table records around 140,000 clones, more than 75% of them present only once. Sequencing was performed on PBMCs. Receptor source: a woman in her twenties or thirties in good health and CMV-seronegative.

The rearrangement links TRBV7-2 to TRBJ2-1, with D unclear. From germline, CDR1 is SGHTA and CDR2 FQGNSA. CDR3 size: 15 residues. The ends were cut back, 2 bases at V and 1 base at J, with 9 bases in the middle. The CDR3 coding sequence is TGTGCCAGCAGCTTATCGCAGTCTTCCTACAATGAGCAGTTCTTC. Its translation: CASSLSQSSYNEQFF.

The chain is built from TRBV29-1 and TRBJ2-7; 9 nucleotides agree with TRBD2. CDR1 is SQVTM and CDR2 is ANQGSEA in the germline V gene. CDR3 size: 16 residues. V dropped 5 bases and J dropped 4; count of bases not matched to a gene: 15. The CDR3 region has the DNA TGCAGCGTTCAGCAATCGAGGGGCGGGAGGGCTTACGAGCAGTACTTC. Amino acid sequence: CSVQQSRGGRAYEQYF.

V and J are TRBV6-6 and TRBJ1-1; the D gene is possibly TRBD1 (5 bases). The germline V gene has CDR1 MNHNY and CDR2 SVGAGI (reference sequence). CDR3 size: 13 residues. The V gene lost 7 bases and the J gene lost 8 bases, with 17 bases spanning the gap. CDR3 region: CASTKITGSEAFF. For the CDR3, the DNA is TGTGCCAGCACTAAAATTACAGGATCAGAAGCTTTCTTT.

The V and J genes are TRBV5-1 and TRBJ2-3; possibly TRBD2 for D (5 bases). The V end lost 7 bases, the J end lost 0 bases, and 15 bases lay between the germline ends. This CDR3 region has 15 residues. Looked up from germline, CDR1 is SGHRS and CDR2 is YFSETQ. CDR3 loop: CASGLQVESTDTQYF. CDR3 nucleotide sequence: TGCGCCAGCGGACTCCAGGTGGAAAGCACAGATACGCAGTATTTT.

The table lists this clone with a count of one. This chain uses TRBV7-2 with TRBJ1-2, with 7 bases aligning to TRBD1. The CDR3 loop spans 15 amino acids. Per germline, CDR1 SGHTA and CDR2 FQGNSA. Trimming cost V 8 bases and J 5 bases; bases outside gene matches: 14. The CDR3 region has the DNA TGTGCCAGCCGCTATTCCCCCCGGGACAGTTATGGCTACACCTTC. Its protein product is CASRYSPRDSYGYTF.

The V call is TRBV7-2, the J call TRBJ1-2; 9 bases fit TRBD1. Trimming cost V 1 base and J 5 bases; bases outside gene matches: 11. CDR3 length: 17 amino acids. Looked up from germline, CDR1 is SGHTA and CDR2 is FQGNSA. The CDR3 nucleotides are TGTGCCAGCAGCTTAGGGGGACAGGGATATGGGGCATATGGCTACACCTTC. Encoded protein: CASSLGGQGYGAYGYTF.

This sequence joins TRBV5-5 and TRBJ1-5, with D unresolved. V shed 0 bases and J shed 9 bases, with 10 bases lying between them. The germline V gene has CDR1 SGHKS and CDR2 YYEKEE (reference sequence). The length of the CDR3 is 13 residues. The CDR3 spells CASSLVLEGPQHF. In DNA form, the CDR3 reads TGTGCCAGCAGCTTGGTATTGGAGGGGCCCCAGCATTTT.

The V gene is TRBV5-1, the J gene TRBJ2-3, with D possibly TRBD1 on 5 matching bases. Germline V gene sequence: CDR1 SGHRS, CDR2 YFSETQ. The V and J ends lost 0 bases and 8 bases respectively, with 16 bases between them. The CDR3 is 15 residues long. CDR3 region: CASSLVARASGTQYF. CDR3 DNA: TGCGCCAGCAGCTTGGTGGCCAGGGCCTCAGGTACGCAGTATTTT. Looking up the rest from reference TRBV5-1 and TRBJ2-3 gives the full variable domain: KAGVTQTPRYLIKTRGQQVTLSCSPISGHRSVSWYQQTPGQGLQFLFEYFSETQRNKGNFPGRFSGRQFSNSRSEMNVSTLELGDSALYLCASSLVARASGTQYFGPGTRLTVL.